The rows below give T cell receptor beta chains drawn from one sample of a study of shared clonotypes between healthy human individuals. Sequencing was performed with immunoSEQ multiplex PCR; in TCRdb, only in-frame clones are kept and a portion is missing. The table records over a million clones, about 80% of them present only once. Sequences were obtained from memory CD4+ T cells sorted from blood. All receptors come from a man in his late teens or twenties in good health. Both conserved end residues are part of each CDR3. D genes are given only for firm matches. Some rows mark clone size as missing; the rest say once, few, many or name a class of expanded clone.

- | TRBJ1-4 | 15 | - | TRBV4-1 | CASSPLGMTNEKLFF | TGCGCCAGCAGCCCCTTGGGGATGACTAATGAAAAACTGTTTTTT
- | TRBJ2-1 | 15 | - | TRBV11-3 | CASSSRLSPYNEQFF | TGTGCCAGCAGCAGTCGTCTGTCCCCCTACAATGAGCAGTTCTTC
TRBD2 | TRBJ2-7 | 16 | once | TRBV11-2 | CASSLGGSGKGYEQYF | TGTGCCAGCAGCTTAGGGGGTAGCGGGAAAGGGTACGAGCAGTACTTC
TRBD2 | TRBJ2-5 | 17 | few | TRBV5-6 | CASSLYGSGLAGETQYF | TGTGCCAGCAGCTTGTACGGCTCCGGACTAGCGGGAGAGACCCAGTACTTC
- | TRBJ1-1 | 13 | - | TRBV4-3 | CASSQDRGHEAFF | TGCGCCAGCAGCCAAGATCGGGGGCATGAAGCTTTCTTT
TRBD1 | TRBJ1-4 | 15 | - | TRBV28 | CASSRTGTGNEKLFF | TGTGCCAGCAGTCGGACAGGGACCGGTAATGAAAAACTGTTTTTT
- | TRBJ2-5 | 14 | - | TRBV18 | CASSRLPDAETQYF | TGTGCCAGCTCACGCCTACCGGATGCTGAGACCCAGTACTTC
- | TRBJ1-2 | 14 | - | TRBV9 | CASSPGRGVYGYTF | TGTGCCAGCAGCCCGGGCAGGGGCGTCTATGGCTACACCTTC
TRBD2 | TRBJ2-3 | 14 | once | TRBV29-1 | CSHGAGGPTDTQYF | TGCAGCCATGGGGCGGGAGGGCCCACAGATACGCAGTATTTT
TRBD2 | TRBJ2-7 | 14 | - | TRBV2 | CATGVAREGYEQYF | TGTGCCACGGGGGTGGCGCGGGAGGGCTACGAGCAGTACTTC
- | TRBJ1-6 | 15 | once | TRBV6-1 | CATYRSGVYNSPLHF | TGTGCCACCTATAGGAGCGGGGTGTATAATTCACCCCTCCACTTT
- | TRBJ2-5 | 14 | - | TRBV2 | CARQRGTGQETQYF | TGTGCCAGACAACGGGGGACCGGCCAAGAGACCCAGTACTTC
- | TRBJ2-2 | 14 | - | TRBV19 | CASQWATNTGELFF | TGTGCCAGCCAGTGGGCCACGAACACCGGGGAGCTGTTTTTT
TRBD1 | TRBJ2-7 | 14 | once | TRBV7-9 | CASNKGAGPYEQYF | TGTGCCAGCAACAAGGGGGCCGGCCCCTACGAGCAGTACTTC
TRBD1 | TRBJ1-2 | 15 | - | TRBV4-3 | CASSQDPQGALGYTF | TGCGCCAGCAGCCAAGATCCACAGGGGGCGCTTGGCTACACCTTC
- | TRBJ1-4 | 15 | - | TRBV4-1 | CASSQGPGTNEKLFF | TGCGCCAGCAGCCAAGGGCCAGGGACTAATGAAAAACTGTTTTTT
TRBD2 | TRBJ2-1 | 14 | - | TRBV10-3 | CAISSSGQYNEQFF | TGTGCCATCAGTTCTAGCGGGCAGTACAATGAGCAGTTCTTC
- | TRBJ2-5 | 12 | - | TRBV10-3 | CAIRGVGETQYF | TGTGCCATCAGAGGGGTCGGGGAGACCCAGTACTTC
- | TRBJ2-3 | 12 | - | TRBV27 | CASSSDSHTQYF | TGTGCCAGCAGTTCCGACAGTCATACGCAGTATTTT
TRBD1 | TRBJ1-1 | 14 | - | TRBV7-3 | CASSPYHRGGEAFF | TGTGCCAGCAGCCCGTATCACAGGGGTGGTGAAGCTTTCTTT
TRBD2 | TRBJ2-5 | 16 | - | TRBV7-3 | CASSITGTSGLETQYF | TGTGCCAGCAGCATAACCGGGACTAGCGGGTTAGAGACCCAGTACTTC
TRBD1 | TRBJ1-2 | 17 | - | TRBV10-1 | CASSPGQGATLFYGYTF | TGCGCCAGCAGTCCGGGACAGGGGGCAACTTTATTCTATGGCTACACCTTC
- | TRBJ1-5 | 13 | few | TRBV19 | CASRAAVTQPQHF | TGTGCCAGTAGGGCAGCGGTTACGCAGCCCCAGCATTTT